The rows below give T cell receptor beta chains drawn from one sample of a study of blood T cells in healthy people across ages. In TCRdb, the 5' RACE reads were re-called with MiXCR into one record per CDR3 protein. The sample holds some 640,000 distinct CDR3 sequences, around 31% seen once. The sequencing sample was made of blood. The origin of the receptors is a woman older than 75 in good health. The CDR3 runs from the conserved cysteine through the conserved F or W. D genes are given only for firm matches. Clone size appears in some rows only: once, few, many, or a class for an expanded clone.

D gene,V gene,J gene,clone size,CDR3 DNA,CDR3 protein
-,TRBV20-1,TRBJ1-4,few,TGCAGTGCCCCCAAGACACTAGCTAATGAAAAACTGTTTTTT,CSAPKTLANEKLFF
-,TRBV7-2,TRBJ2-1,-,TGTGCCAGCAGCCCCTCGGTGGGGGGTCATACCTACAATGAGCAGTTCTTC,CASSPSVGGHTYNEQFF
-,TRBV6-5,TRBJ1-1,-,TGTGCCAGCAGCTTCCCAGGGGAGGTCGCTGAAGCTTTCTTT,CASSFPGEVAEAFF
-,TRBV28,TRBJ1-4,-,TGTGCCAGCACTCCTTGGGGGGAGGATGAAAAACTGTTTTTT,CASTPWGEDEKLFF
TRBD1,TRBV6-1,TRBJ2-1,many,TGTGCCAGCACCGAGGGGGCAGGGGACTACAATGAGCAGTTCTTC,CASTEGAGDYNEQFF
-,TRBV7-2,TRBJ2-7,-,TGTGCCAGCAGCTTAGTAGCGGGAACAGGGGACTACGAGCAGTACTTC,CASSLVAGTGDYEQYF
-,TRBV5-6,TRBJ2-1,many,TGTGCCAGCAGCTTGCAAGTGAATGAGCAGTTCTTC,CASSLQVNEQFF
-,TRBV7-9,TRBJ2-1,once,TGTGCCAGCAGCTTAGTCATCGGAGATGAGCAGTTCTTC,CASSLVIGDEQFF
-,TRBV4-2,TRBJ1-1,many,TGTGCCAGCAGCCCTCCAGGGCAGCAAAACACTGAAGCTTTCTTT,CASSPPGQQNTEAFF
-,TRBV6-5,TRBJ2-3,few,TGTGCCAGCAGTTACGCGAAAGGATCTGGCACAGATACGCAGTATTTT,CASSYAKGSGTDTQYF
-,TRBV6-1,TRBJ1-5,-,TGTGCCAGCAGTCCAGAGGGGCGTCAGCCCCAGCATTTT,CASSPEGRQPQHF
-,TRBV6-1,TRBJ2-1,-,TGTGCCAGCAGTGAGTGCCTCAGTTTGGGGACTGATCTGCGGATCTTC,CASSECLSLGTDLRIF
-,TRBV5-1,TRBJ2-6,once,TGCGCCAGCAGCTTGGGGGGCCTCTCTGGGGCCAACGTCCTGACTTTC,CASSLGGLSGANVLTF
TRBD1,TRBV10-2,TRBJ1-2,-,TGCGCCAGCAGTCTACCCCTTATCGGACAGGACCCTAACTATGGCTACACCTTC,CASSLPLIGQDPNYGYTF
-,TRBV21-1,TRBJ2-1,-,TGTGCCAGCAGCAACGCGGGGGGGCCATACAATGAGCAGTTCTTC,CASSNAGGPYNEQFF
TRBD1,TRBV5-6,TRBJ2-5,many,TGTGCCAGCAGCTTGCCGGGACAGGGGTTAGAGACCCAGTACTTC,CASSLPGQGLETQYF
-,TRBV7-2,TRBJ2-3,many,TGTGCCAGCAGCTTAGTTAGGCGCACAGATACGCAGTATTTT,CASSLVRRTDTQYF
TRBD2,TRBV7-9,TRBJ2-1,many,TGTGCCAGCAGCCCGATAGCGGGGGAAAGAGGGGACAATGAGCAGTTCTTC,CASSPIAGERGDNEQFF